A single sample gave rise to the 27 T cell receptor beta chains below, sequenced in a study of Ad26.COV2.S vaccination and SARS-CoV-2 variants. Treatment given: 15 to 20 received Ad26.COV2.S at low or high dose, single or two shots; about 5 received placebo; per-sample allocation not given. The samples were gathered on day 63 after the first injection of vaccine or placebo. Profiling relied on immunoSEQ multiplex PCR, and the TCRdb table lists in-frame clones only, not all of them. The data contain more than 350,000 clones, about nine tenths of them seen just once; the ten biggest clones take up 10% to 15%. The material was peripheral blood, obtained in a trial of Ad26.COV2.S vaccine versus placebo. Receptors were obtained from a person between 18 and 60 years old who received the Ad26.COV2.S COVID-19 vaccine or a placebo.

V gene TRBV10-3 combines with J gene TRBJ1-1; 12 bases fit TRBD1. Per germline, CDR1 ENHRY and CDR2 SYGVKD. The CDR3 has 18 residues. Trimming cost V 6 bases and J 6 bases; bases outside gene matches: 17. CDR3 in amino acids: CAISGLPGQGASGAEAFF. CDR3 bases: TGTGCCATCAGCGGACTACCGGGACAGGGGGCGAGTGGCGCTGAAGCTTTCTTT.

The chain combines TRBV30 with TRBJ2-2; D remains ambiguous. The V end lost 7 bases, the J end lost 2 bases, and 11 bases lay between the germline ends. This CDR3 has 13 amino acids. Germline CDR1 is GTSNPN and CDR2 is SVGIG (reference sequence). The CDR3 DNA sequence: TGTGCCTTGGGTCCGGTTAACACCGGGGAGCTGTTTTTT. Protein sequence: CALGPVNTGELFF.

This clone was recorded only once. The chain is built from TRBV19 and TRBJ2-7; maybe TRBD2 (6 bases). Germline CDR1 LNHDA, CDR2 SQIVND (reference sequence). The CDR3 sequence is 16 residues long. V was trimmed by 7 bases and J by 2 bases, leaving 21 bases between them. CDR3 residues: CASTPGGDSLTYEQYF. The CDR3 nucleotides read TGTGCCAGTACCCCGGGTGGGGACTCACTGACCTACGAGCAGTACTTC.

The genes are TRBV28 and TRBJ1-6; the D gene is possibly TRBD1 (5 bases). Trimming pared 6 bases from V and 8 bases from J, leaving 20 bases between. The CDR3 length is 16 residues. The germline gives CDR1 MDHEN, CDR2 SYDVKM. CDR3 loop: CASSPGTGVVDSPLHF. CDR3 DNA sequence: TGTGCCAGCAGCCCCGGGACGGGGGTTGTTGATTCACCCCTCCACTTT.

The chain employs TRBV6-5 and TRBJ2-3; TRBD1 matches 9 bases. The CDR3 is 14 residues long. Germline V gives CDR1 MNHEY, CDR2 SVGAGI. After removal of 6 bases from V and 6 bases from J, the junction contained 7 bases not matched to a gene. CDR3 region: CASRLGTGSDTQYF. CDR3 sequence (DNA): TGTGCCAGCAGACTCGGGACAGGGTCGGATACGCAGTATTTT.

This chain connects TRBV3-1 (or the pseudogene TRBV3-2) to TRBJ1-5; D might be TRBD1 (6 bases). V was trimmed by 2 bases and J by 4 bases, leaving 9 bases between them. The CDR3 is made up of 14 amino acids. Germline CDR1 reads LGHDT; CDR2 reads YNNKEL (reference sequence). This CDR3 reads CASSQTGRNQPQHF. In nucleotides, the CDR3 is TGTGCCAGCAGCCAAACAGGGCGGAATCAGCCCCAGCATTTT.

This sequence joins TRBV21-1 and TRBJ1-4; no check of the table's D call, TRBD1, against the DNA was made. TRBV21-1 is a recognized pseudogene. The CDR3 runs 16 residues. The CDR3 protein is CASSKNPGQGGEKLFF. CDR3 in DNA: TGTGCCAGCAGCAAAAATCCGGGACAGGGAGGTGAAAAACTGTTTTTT.

The CDR3 region has the DNA TGCAGTGCGAGTACCGGGACAGGGGCTTTTCTGGGGTACGGGACTGAAGCTTTCTTT. This sequence encodes CSASTGTGAFLGYGTEAFF. The chain joins TRBV20-1 to TRBJ1-1, with TRBD1 matching over 10 bases. This CDR3 region has 19 residues. V gave up 6 bases and J gave up 5 bases; unmatched junction bases: 24. Germline V lookup: CDR1 DFQATT, CDR2 SNEGSKA (reference sequence).

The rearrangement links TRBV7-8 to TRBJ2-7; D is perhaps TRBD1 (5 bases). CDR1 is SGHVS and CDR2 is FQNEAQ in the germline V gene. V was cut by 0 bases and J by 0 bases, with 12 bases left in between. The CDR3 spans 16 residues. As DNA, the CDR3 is TGTGCCAGCAGCTTAGCTAGAACAGGTGGCTCCTACGAGCAGTACTTC. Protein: CASSLARTGGSYEQYF.

The CDR3 here is CASSLFYEQYF. CDR3 nucleotides: TGTGCCAGCAGTTTATTCTACGAGCAGTACTTC. This chain connects TRBV12-3 or TRBV12-4 to TRBJ2-7; no definite D call. Deletions cut 2 bases from V and 3 bases from J, with 2 bases between. The CDR3 sequence is 11 residues long.

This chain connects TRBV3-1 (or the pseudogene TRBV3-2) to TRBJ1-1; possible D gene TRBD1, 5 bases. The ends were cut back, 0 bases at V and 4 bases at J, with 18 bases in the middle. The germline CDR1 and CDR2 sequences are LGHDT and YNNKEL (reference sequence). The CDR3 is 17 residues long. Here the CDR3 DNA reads TGTGCCAGCAGCCAAGAATCAACCCCAAGGACATCCACTGAAGCTTTCTTT. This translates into CASSQESTPRTSTEAFF.

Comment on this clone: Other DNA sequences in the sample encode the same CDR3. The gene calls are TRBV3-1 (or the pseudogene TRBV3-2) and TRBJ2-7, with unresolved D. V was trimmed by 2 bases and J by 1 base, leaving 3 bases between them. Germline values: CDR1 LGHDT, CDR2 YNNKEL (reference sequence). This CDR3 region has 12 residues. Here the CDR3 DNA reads TGTGCCAGCAGCCAACGGTCCTACGAGCAGTACTTC. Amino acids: CASSQRSYEQYF.

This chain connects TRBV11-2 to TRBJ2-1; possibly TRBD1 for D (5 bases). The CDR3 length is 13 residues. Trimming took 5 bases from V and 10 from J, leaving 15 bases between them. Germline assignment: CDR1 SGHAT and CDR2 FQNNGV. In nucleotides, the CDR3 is TGTGCCAGCAGCACAGGACCCGATCTCGAGCAGTTCTTC. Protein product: CASSTGPDLEQFF.

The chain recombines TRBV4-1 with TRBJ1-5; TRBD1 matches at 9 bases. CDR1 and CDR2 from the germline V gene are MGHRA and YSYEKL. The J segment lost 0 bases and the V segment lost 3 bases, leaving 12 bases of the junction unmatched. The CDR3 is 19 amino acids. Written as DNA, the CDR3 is TGCGCCAGCAGCCACATTCAGAGAAGGACAGGGGATAGCAATCAGCCCCAGCATTTT. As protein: CASSHIQRRTGDSNQPQHF.

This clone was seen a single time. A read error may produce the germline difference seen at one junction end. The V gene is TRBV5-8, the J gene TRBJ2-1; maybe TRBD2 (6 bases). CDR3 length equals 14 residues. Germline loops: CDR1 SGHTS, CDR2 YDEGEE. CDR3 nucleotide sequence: TGTGCCAGCAGCTTGCTCCTCCTTGTGATAGGCGGGGTCTTC. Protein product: CASSLLLLVIGGVF.

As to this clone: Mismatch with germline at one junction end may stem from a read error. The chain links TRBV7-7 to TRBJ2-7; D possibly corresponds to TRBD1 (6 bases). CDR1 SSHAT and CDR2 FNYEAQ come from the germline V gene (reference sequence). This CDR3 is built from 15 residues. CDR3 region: CASSLDQGSTYEQYF. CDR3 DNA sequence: TGTGCTAGCAGCTTAGACCAGGGGTCCACCTACGAGCAGTACTTC.

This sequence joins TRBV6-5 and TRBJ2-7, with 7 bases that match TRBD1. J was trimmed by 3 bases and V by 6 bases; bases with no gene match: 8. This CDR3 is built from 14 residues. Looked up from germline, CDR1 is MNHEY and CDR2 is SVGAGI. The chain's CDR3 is CASSPRTGNYEQYF. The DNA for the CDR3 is TGTGCCAGCAGCCCACGGACAGGCAACTACGAGCAGTACTTC.

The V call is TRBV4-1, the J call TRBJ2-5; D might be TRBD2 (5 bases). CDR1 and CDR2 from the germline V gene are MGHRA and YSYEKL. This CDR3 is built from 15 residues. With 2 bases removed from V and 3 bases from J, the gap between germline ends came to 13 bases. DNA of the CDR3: TGCGCCAGCAGCCAATACGAAAGCGGAGAAGAGACCCAGTACTTC. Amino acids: CASSQYESGEETQYF.

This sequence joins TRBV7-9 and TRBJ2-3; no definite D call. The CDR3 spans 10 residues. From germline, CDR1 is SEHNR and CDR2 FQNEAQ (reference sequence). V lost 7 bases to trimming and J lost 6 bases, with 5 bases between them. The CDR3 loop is CASMSDTQYF. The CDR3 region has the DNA TGTGCCAGCATGAGCGATACGCAGTATTTT.

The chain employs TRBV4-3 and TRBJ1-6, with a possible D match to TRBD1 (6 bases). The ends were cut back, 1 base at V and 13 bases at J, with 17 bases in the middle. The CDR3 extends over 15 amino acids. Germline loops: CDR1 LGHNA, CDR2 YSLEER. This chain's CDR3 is CASSQGRGGGVPLHF. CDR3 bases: TGCGCCAGCAGCCAAGGTAGAGGGGGTGGTGTGCCCCTCCACTTT.

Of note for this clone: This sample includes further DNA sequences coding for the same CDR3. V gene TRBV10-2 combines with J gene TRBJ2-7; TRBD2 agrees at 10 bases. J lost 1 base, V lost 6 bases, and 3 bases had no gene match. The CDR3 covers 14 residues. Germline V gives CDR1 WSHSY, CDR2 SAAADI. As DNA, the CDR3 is TGCGCCAGCAGGGTGACTAGCGGGTCCTACGAGCAGTACTTC. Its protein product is CASRVTSGSYEQYF.

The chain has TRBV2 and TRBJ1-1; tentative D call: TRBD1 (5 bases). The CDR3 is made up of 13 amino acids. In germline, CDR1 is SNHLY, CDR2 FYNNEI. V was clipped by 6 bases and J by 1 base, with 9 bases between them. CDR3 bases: TGTGCCAGCAGGGCCGGGACGAACACTGAAGCTTTCTTT. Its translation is CASRAGTNTEAFF.

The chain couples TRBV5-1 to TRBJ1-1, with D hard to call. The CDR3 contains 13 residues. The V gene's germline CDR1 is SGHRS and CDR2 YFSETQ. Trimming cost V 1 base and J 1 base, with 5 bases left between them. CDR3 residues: CASSLSENTEAFF. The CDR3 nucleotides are TGCGCCAGCAGCTTGTCAGAGAACACTGAAGCTTTCTTT.

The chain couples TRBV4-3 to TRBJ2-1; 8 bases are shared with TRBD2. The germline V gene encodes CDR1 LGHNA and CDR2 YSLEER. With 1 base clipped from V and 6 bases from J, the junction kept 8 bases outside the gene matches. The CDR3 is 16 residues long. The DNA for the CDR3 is TGCGCCAGCAGCCAAGTCCGGGGGGGAGTGGGCAATGAGCAGTTCTTC. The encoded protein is CASSQVRGGVGNEQFF.

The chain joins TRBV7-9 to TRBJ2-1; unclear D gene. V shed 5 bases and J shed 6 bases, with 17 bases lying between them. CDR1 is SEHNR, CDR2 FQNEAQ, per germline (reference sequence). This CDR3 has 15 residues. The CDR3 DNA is TGTGCCAGCAGCGCATCGAACCAGTGGAGCAATGAGCAGTTCTTC. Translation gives CASSASNQWSNEQFF.

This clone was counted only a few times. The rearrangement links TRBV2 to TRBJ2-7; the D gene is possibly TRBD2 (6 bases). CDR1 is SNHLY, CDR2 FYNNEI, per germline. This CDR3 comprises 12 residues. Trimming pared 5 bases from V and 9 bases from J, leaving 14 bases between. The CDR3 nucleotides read TGTGCCAGCAGTTTGGGACTTACTGCGCAGTACTTC. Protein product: CASSLGLTAQYF.

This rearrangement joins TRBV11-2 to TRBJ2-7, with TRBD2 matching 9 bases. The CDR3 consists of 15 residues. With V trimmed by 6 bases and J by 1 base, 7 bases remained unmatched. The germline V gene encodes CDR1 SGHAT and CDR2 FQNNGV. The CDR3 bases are TGTGCCAGCAGACCGGGACTAGCACAATCCTACGAGCAGTACTTC. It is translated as CASRPGLAQSYEQYF.